This T cell receptor beta chain came from a study of T cells after yellow fever vaccination. Findings and caveats of the study: Weaker, the secondary response had a peak occurring faster, on day 5 versus 15.

V lost 4 bases to trimming and J lost 3 bases, with 13 bases between them. CDR3 length equals 15 residues. Germline loops: CDR1 MGHRA, CDR2 YSYEKL. TCRdb reanalysed the 5' RACE reads using MiXCR and keeps one entry per CDR3 protein. The table lists about 350,000 distinct CDR3 sequences, about 7.8% of them singletons. This clonotype was detected only a few times. Its antigen is currently unknown. This chain connects TRBV4-1 to TRBJ1-3; no firm D call. The receptor was isolated from a man aged 18 to 29 who received the YFV17D yellow fever vaccine. The input for sequencing was PBMCs, taken 45 days after the first yellow fever vaccination. The CDR3 is CASSLNSLRGNTIYF. DNA of the CDR3: TGCGCCAGCAGCCTTAATAGTCTTCGTGGAAACACCATATATTTT.